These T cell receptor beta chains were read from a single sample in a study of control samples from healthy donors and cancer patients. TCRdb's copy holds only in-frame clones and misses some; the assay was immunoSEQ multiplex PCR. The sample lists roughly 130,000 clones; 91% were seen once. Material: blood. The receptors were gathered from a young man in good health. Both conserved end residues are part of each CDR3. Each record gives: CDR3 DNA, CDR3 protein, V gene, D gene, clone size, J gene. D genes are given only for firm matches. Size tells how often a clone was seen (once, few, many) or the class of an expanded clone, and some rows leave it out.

TGCGCCAGCAGCCATGAATGGACAGGGGTTTCAGAGACCCAGTACTTC	CASSHEWTGVSETQYF	TRBV4-1	TRBD1	.	TRBJ2-5
TGTGCCAGCAGCCTCCGGGTGAGGACTGAAGCTTTCTTT	CASSLRVRTEAFF	TRBV5-6	.	.	TRBJ1-1
TGTGCCAGCAGTCCCGGCCACAGGCAGAATCAGCCCCAGCATTTT	CASSPGHRQNQPQHF	TRBV6-5	.	.	TRBJ1-5
TGTGCCTGGACCCTGGACTACACCGGGGAGCTGTTTTTT	CAWTLDYTGELFF	TRBV30	.	once	TRBJ2-2
TGCAGCGTGACGGGACAGGGTCTGTACGAGCAGTACTTC	CSVTGQGLYEQYF	TRBV29-1	TRBD1	.	TRBJ2-7
TGTGCCAGCAGCCAAGTGCTCAGGGGGAGCGGCACCCCACCTTACTATGGCTACACCTTC	CASSQVLRGSGTPPYYGYTF	TRBV14	TRBD1	once	TRBJ1-2
TGTGCCAGCACCGTTGACAGGGCGTCAAATGAGCAGTTCTTC	CASTVDRASNEQFF	TRBV7-7	TRBD1	.	TRBJ2-1
TGCAGCGTTGGAATGGGCGGAACTAATGAAAAACTGTTTTTT	CSVGMGGTNEKLFF	TRBV29-1	.	few	TRBJ1-4
TGTGCCAGCGGATTGACAGGTTGCACTGAAGCTTTCTTT	CASGLTGCTEAFF	TRBV5-7	.	.	TRBJ1-1
TGCGCCAGCAGCCGAGCGGGGGGGCCCTACGAGCAGTACTTC	CASSRAGGPYEQYF	TRBV5-1	TRBD2	.	TRBJ2-7